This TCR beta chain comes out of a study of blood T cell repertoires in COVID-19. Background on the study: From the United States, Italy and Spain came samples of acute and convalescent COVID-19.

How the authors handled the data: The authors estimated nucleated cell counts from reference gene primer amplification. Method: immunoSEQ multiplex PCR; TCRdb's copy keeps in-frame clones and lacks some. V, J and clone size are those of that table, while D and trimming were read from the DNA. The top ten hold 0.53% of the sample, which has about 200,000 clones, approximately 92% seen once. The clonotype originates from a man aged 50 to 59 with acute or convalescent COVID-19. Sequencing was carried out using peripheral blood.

The CDR3 DNA is TGTGCCAGCAGTCCGGCGGGCAGTCGCACAGATACGCAGTATTTT. Its translation is CASSPAGSRTDTQYF. The chain combines TRBV2 with TRBJ2-3, with D maybe TRBD2 (5 bases). The length of the CDR3 is 15 residues. From germline, CDR1 is SNHLY and CDR2 FYNNEI. The V and J ends lost 5 bases and 1 base respectively, with 13 bases between them.